This T cell receptor (beta chain) appears in the sequencing data of a study of chemoradiotherapy in HPV16-positive cancers. Regarding the study as a whole: HPV-responsive T-cell expansion during chemoradiotherapy was linked to improved recurrence-free survival in HPV16-positive patients.

The CDR3 is made up of 17 amino acids. V shed 0 bases, J shed 2 bases, and the junction held 7 bases outside the gene matches. Germline-derived CDR1 and CDR2 are MNHNS and SASEGT. Here immunoSEQ multiplex PCR was the method, and the copy in TCRdb shows in-frame clones only, minus some. The sample contains some 11,000 clones, 65% of which appear only once. This clone was found a few times. No antigen is known for it. Samples were taken several times over chemoradiotherapy. V is TRBV6-1 and J is TRBJ2-5; 9 nucleotides line up with TRBD1. Sampling was performed from a patient who underwent chemoradiotherapy. The receptor was isolated from a human donor with HPV-associated anogenital cancer. CDR3 loop: CASSEAFGTGIQETQYF. The CDR3 DNA sequence: TGTGCCAGCAGTGAAGCGTTTGGGACAGGGATTCAAGAGACCCAGTACTTC.